One and the same sample provided the 12 T cell receptor beta chains below, sequenced in a study of T-cell memory formation after mild COVID-19. TCRdb redid the calling of the 5' RACE reads with MiXCR, one entry per CDR3 protein. The sample yields about 150,000 distinct CDR3 sequences, 10% to 15% seen once. The sample taken for sequencing was PBMCs or a T cell subset sorted from them (not recorded which). These receptors all come from a man between 18 and 35 years old who had mild COVID-19 (a few samples of this study predate the infection). Cell type and time point are not known.

This clonotype was detected a few times. The chain uses TRBV6-5 and TRBJ1-6, with D possibly matching TRBD1 (6 bases). Trimming pared 3 bases from V and 10 bases from J, leaving 16 bases between. The CDR3 has 15 residues. The germline CDR1 and CDR2 sequences are MNHEY and SVGAGI. CDR3 DNA sequence: TGTGCCAGCAGTTATCCCCGAGGGGGAAACTCACCCCTCCACTTT. Translation: CASSYPRGGNSPLHF.

The V gene is TRBV9, the J gene TRBJ2-2; D could derive from TRBD1 or TRBD2 (5 bases each). The CDR3 consists of 16 residues. The germline gives CDR1 SGDLS, CDR2 YYNGEE. The germline V and J ends were trimmed by 4 bases and 10 bases, with 23 bases remaining between them. CDR3 sequence: CASSSTSSPTGAELFF. CDR3 DNA sequence: TGTGCCAGCAGCTCCACTTCTAGCCCAACTGGGGCGGAGCTGTTTTTT.

This clonotype came up a few times. This chain links TRBV7-9 with TRBJ1-1; D gene ambiguous. The CDR3 has 14 amino acids. Germline V gives CDR1 SEHNR, CDR2 FQNEAQ (reference sequence). The V end was cut by 10 bases, the J end by 10 bases, with 25 bases between. This CDR3 reads CAILFWPPSDGAFF. The CDR3, as DNA: TGTGCCATTCTATTTTGGCCTCCCTCCGACGGAGCTTTCTTT.

This clonotype has more than one count but fewer than ten. This rearrangement joins TRBV6-5 to TRBJ1-4; 8 bases line up with TRBD1. This CDR3 has 14 residues. With 6 bases clipped from V and 5 bases from J, the junction kept 5 bases outside the gene matches. Germline lookup yields CDR1 MNHEY and CDR2 SVGAGI. The CDR3 loop is CASRRDRRNEKLFF. The CDR3 DNA follows: TGTGCCAGCAGGCGGGACAGGAGAAATGAAAAACTGTTTTTT.

This clonotype occurred many times. The chain couples TRBV30 to TRBJ1-6; D is unclear. The V end was cut by 5 bases, the J end by 0 bases, with 8 bases between. The CDR3 spans 14 residues. The V gene's germline CDR1 is GTSNPN and CDR2 SVGIG (reference sequence). The CDR3 region is CAWGRSSYNSPLHF. The CDR3 DNA reads TGTGCCTGGGGGAGGAGCTCCTATAATTCACCCCTCCACTTT.

The genes are TRBV25-1 and TRBJ2-1; TRBD1 might be the D (5 bases). The V gene lost 2 bases and the J gene lost 5 bases, with 10 bases spanning the gap. Germline CDR1 reads MGHDK; CDR2 reads SYGVNS. CDR3 length equals 14 residues. Here the CDR3 DNA reads TGTGCCAGCAGTGAACACAGGCGAGACAATGAGCAGTTCTTC. It is translated as CASSEHRRDNEQFF.

This clonotype has more than one count but fewer than ten. The chain links TRBV15 to TRBJ2-5; 7 positions match TRBD1. The V and J ends lost 1 base and 4 bases, in that order; junction bases with no gene match: 6. Germline V lookup: CDR1 LNHNV, CDR2 YYDKDF (reference sequence). The CDR3 is 15 amino acids. Here the CDR3 DNA reads TGTGCCACCAGCAGAGTGAACAGGGGTTTAGAGACCCAGTACTTC. It yields the protein CATSRVNRGLETQYF.

This chain joins TRBV4-1 and TRBJ1-2; 8 nucleotides line up with TRBD1. Germline assignment: CDR1 MGHRA and CDR2 YSYEKL. The CDR3 is 16 residues long. The V and J ends lost 4 bases and 7 bases, in that order; junction bases with no gene match: 14. The CDR3 protein is CASSPRDRFRSPGYTF. CDR3 coding DNA: TGCGCCAGCAGCCCCCGGGACAGGTTCAGGTCTCCTGGCTACACCTTC.

In this sample, this clonotype turned up a few times. The CDR3 DNA sequence: TGTGCCACGGGGGGACAGGGCCCCTACAATGAGCAGTTCTTC. This gives the protein CATGGQGPYNEQFF. This rearrangement joins TRBV24-1 to TRBJ2-1, with 9 bases that match TRBD1. Germline CDR1 KGHDR, CDR2 SFDVKD. V gave up 10 bases and J gave up 2 bases; unmatched junction bases: 5. The CDR3 has 14 amino acids.

Here the CDR3 DNA reads TGTGCCAGCAGCCCGTTTGTGGGCTCTGGGGCCAACGTCCTGACTTTC. It encodes CASSPFVGSGANVLTF. The J gene is TRBJ2-6, the V gene TRBV12-3 or TRBV12-4; no clear D gene. CDR3 size: 16 residues. Trimming took off 6 bases at V and 0 bases at J, with 12 bases between the two ends.

The gene calls are TRBV11-2 and TRBJ2-5, with TRBD2 matching over 7 bases. The length of the CDR3 is 12 residues. The V segment lost 8 bases and the J segment 7 bases; nucleotides outside the gene matches: 7. The germline CDR1 and CDR2 sequences are SGHAT and FQNNGV. The CDR3: CASRGVAGTQYF. CDR3 sequence (DNA): TGTGCCAGCCGGGGGGTGGCGGGGACCCAGTACTTC. Using reference TRBV11-2 and TRBJ2-5 for the parts outside the CDR3, the full variable domain is EAGVAQSPRYKIIEKRQSVAFWCNPISGHATLYWYQQILGQGPKLLIQFQNNGVVDDSQLPKDRFSAERLKGVDSTLKIQPAKLEDSAVYLCASRGVAGTQYFGPGTRLLVL.

This clonotype has ten or more counts. The CDR3 loop reads CASSQGSEAFF. As DNA, the CDR3 is TGCGCCAGCAGCCAAGGGTCTGAAGCTTTCTTT. J is TRBJ1-1 and V is TRBV4-1, with D unclear. Between the trimmed V and J ends, which lost 1 base and 6 bases, there was a span of 3 bases. Germline V gene lookup returns CDR1 MGHRA and CDR2 YSYEKL. CDR3 size: 11 residues.